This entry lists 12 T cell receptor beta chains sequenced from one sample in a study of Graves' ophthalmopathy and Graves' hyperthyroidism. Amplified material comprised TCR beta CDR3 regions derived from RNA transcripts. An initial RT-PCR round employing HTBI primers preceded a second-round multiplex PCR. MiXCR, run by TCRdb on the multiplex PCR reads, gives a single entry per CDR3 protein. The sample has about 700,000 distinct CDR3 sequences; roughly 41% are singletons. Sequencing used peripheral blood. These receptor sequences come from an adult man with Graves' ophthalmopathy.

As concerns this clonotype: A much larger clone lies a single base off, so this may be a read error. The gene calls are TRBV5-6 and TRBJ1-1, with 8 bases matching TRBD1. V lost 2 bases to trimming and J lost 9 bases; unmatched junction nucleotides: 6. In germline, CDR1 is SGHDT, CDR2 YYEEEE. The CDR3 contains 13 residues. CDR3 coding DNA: TGTGCCAGCAGCTTTGCCCGGACAGGGAAAGCTTTCTTT. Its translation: CASSFARTGKAFF.

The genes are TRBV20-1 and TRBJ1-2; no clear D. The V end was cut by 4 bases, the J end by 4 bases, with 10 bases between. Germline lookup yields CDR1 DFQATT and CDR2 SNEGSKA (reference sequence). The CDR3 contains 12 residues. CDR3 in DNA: TGCAGTGCTATATCCCCCCCCTATGGCTACACCTTC. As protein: CSAISPPYGYTF.

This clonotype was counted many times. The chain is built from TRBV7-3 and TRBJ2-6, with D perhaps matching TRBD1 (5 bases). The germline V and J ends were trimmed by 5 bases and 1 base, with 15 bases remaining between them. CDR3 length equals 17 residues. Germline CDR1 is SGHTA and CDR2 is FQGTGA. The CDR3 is CASSPTPGFSGANVLTF. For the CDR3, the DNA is TGTGCCAGCAGCCCTACCCCAGGGTTTTCTGGGGCCAACGTCCTGACTTTC.

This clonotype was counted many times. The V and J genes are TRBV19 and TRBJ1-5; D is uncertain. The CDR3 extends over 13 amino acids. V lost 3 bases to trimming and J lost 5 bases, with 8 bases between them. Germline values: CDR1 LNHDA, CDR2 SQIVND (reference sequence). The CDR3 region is CASSIQRDQPQHF. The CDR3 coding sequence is TGTGCCAGTAGTATCCAACGGGATCAGCCCCAGCATTTT.

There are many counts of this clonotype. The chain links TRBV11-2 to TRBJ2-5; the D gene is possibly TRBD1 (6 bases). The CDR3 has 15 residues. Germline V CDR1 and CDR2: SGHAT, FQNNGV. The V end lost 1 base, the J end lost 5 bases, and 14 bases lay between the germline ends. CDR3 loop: CASSLAGARWETQYF. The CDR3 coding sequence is TGTGCCAGCAGCTTAGCAGGGGCGAGGTGGGAGACCCAGTACTTC.

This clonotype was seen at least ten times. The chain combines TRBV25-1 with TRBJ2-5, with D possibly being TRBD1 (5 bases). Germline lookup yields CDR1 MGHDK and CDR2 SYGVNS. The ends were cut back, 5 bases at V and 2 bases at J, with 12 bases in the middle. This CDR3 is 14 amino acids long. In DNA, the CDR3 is TGTGCCAGCAGTCTAGGGGCCCTTCAAGAGACCCAGTACTTC. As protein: CASSLGALQETQYF.

CDR3 region: CAWSILGNTEAFF. In nucleotides, the CDR3 is TGTGCCTGGAGTATACTGGGGAACACTGAAGCTTTCTTT. V is TRBV25-1 and J is TRBJ1-1; D remains unclear. This CDR3 spans 13 amino acids. Looked up from germline, CDR1 is MGHDK and CDR2 is SYGVNS. Trimming left V 11 bases short and J 1 base short, with 14 bases between.

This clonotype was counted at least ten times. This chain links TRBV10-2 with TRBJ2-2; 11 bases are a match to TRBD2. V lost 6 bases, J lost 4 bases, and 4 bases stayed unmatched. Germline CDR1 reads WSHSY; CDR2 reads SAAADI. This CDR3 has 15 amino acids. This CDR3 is CASSRLAGTTGELFF. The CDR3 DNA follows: TGCGCCAGCAGCCGACTAGCGGGGACCACCGGGGAGCTGTTTTTT.

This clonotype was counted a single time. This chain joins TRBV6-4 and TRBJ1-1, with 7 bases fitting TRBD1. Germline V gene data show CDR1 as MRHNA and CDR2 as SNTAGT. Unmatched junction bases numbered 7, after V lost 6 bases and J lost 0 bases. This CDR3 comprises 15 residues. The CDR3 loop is CASRDKDRMNTEAFF. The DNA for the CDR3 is TGTGCCAGCAGAGACAAGGACAGGATGAACACTGAAGCTTTCTTT.

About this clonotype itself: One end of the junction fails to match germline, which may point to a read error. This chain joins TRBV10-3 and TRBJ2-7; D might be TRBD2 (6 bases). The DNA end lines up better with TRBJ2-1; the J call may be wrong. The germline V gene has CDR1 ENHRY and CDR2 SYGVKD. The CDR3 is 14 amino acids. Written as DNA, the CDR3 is TGTGCCAGCAGTGAGGCTAGCGAGTACAATGAGCAGTTCTTC. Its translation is CASSEASEYNEQFF.

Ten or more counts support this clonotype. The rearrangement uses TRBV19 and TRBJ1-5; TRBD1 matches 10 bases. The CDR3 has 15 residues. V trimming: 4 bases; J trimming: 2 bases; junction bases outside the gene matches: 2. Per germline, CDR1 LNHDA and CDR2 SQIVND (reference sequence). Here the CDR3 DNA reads TGTGCCAGTAGTAGAGGGACAGGGGGCAATCAGCCCCAGCATTTT. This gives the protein CASSRGTGGNQPQHF.

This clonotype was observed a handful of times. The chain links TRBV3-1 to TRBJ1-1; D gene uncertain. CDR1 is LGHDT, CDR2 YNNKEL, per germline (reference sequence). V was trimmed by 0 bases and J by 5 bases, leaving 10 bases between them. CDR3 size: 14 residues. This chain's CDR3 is CASSQDPGETEAFF. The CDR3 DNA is TGTGCCAGCAGCCAAGATCCGGGAGAAACTGAAGCTTTCTTT.